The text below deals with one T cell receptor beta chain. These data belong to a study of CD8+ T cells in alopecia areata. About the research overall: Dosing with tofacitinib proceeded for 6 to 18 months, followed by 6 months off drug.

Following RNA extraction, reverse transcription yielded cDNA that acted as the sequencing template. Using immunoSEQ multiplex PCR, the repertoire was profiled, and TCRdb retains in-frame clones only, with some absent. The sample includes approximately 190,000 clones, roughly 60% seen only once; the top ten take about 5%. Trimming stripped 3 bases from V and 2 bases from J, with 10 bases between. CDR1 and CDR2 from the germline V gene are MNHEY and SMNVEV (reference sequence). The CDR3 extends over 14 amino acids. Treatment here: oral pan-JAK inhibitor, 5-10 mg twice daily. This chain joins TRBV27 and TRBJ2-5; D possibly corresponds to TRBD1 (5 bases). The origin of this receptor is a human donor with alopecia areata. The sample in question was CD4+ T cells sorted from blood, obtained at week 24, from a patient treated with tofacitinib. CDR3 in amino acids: CASSFRQGQETQYF. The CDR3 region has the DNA TGTGCCAGCAGTTTTCGGCAGGGTCAAGAGACCCAGTACTTC.